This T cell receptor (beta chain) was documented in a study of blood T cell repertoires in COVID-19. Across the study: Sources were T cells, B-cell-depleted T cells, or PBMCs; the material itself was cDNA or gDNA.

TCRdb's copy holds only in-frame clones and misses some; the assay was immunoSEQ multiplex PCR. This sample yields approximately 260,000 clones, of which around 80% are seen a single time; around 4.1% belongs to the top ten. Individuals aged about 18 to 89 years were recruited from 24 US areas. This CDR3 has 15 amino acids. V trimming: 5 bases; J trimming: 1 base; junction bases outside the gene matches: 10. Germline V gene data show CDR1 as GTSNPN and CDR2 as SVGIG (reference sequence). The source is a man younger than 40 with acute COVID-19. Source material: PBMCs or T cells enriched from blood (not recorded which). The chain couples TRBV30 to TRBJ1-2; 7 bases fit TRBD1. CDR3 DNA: TGTGCCTGGGCCAAGACAGGGACTTTTAACTATGGCTACACCTTC. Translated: CAWAKTGTFNYGYTF.